Listed here is a single T cell receptor beta chain. This entry is derived from a study of Ad26.COV2.S vaccination and SARS-CoV-2 variants. Turning to the study itself: Dosing was one shot or two shots 56 days apart.

The data were produced by immunoSEQ multiplex PCR, yet TCRdb's version contains in-frame clones alone and is incomplete. The sample lists over 300,000 clones, approximately 83% occurring once. CDR3 length: 15 amino acids. CDR1 and CDR2 from the germline V gene are SGHVS and FNYEAQ. V shed 5 bases and J shed 0 bases, with 11 bases lying between them. Specified treatment: some 20 received Ad26.COV2.S at low or high dose, single or two shots; about 5 received placebo; per-sample allocation not given. Samples analyzed were those drawn on day 63 after the first vaccine or placebo injection. This Boston cohort included adults aged 18-55 years. Vaccination employed an Ad26 vector expressing the Wuhan-strain SARS-CoV-2 spike.

The gene calls are TRBV7-6 and TRBJ2-1, with D possibly TRBD2 on 5 matching bases. Sequenced material: peripheral blood, taken in a trial of Ad26.COV2.S vaccine versus placebo. The sequence was collected from a person aged 18-65 years who received the Ad26.COV2.S COVID-19 vaccine or a placebo. The CDR3, as DNA: TGTGCCAGCAGCACTAGTGTCAGCTCCTACAATGAGCAGTTCTTC. It yields the protein CASSTSVSSYNEQFF. Using reference TRBV7-6 and TRBJ2-1 for the parts outside the CDR3, the full variable domain is GAGVSQSPRYKVTKRGQDVALRCDPISGHVSLYWYRQALGQGPEFLTYFNYEAQQDKSGLPNDRFSAERPEGSISTLTIQRTEQRDSAMYRCASSTSVSSYNEQFFGPGTRLTVL.